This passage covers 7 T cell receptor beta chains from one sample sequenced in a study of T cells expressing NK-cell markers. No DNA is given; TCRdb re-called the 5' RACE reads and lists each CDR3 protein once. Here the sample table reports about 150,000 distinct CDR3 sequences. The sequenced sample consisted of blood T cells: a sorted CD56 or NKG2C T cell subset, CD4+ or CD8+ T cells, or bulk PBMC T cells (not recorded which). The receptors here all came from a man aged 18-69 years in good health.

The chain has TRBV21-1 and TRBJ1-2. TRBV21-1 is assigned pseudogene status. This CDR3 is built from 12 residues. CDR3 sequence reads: CASSKRYYGYTF.

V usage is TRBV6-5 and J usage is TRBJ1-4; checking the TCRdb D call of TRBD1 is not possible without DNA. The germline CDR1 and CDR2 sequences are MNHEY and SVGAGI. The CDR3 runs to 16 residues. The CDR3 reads CASSFRPQGGVEKLFF.

CDR3 residues: CSARDAGQSSQPQHF. The rearrangement uses TRBV20-1 and TRBJ1-5; with no DNA, the TCRdb D assignment of TRBD1 cannot be verified. This CDR3 region has 15 residues. CDR1 and CDR2 from the germline V gene are DFQATT and SNEGSKA (reference sequence).

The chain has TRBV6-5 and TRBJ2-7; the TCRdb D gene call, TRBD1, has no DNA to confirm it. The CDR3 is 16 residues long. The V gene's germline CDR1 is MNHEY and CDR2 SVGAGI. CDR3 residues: CASSYSTGRGPYEQYF.

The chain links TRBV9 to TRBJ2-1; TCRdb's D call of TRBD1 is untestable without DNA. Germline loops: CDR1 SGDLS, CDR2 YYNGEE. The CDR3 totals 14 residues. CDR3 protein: CASSVGARADEQFF. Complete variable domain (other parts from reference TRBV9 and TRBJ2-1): DSGVTQTPKHLITATGQRVTLRCSPRSGDLSVYWYQQSLDQGLQFLIQYYNGEERAKGNILERFSAQQFPDLHSELNLSSLELGDSALYFCASSVGARADEQFFGPGTRLTVL.

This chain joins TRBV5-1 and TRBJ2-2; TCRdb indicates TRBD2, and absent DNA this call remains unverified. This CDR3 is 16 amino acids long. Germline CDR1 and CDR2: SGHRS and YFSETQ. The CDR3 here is CASSPGLAGRSGELFF.

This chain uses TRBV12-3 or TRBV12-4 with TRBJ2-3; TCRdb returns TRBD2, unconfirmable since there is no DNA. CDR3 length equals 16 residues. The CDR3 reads CASSLRAGGFGDTQYF.